The 6 T cell receptor beta chains below were found in one sample sequenced in a study of tissue T cells after allogeneic stem cell transplantation. Time point here: mouse harvest day 14 after allogeneic transplant. The graft held 10^6 splenic CD5+ T cells and 10^7 T-cell-depleted bone marrow cells. Clones were sequenced by immunoSEQ multiplex PCR, and TCRdb holds only the in-frame ones, with some missing. Of about 2,000 clones listed, about 48% are singletons. The material sequenced was gut tissue. The receptor source for this set is a female BALB/c mouse given C57BL/6 T cells with graft-versus-host disease after an allogeneic hematopoietic cell transplant.

This clone was recorded a few times. Gene names are the mouse ones. Incomplete CDR3 DNA: TGTGCCAGCAGTATATCCTATGAACAGTAC. It codes for CASSISYEQY. The full CDR3 reads CASSISYEQYF. The V gene is TRBV19, the J gene TRBJ2-7; D gene uncertain. The missing CDR3 end, 1 residue past where the read stops, is filled in from the germline J gene. Germline V gene data show CDR1 as FNHDT and CDR2 as SITEND (reference sequence). V lost 1 base and J 1 base, leaving 0 bases between the germline ends. The CDR3 runs to 11 residues. Supplemented by reference TRBV19 and TRBJ2-7, the full variable domain reads GGIITQTPKFLIGQEGQKLTLKCQQNFNHDTMYWYRQDSGKGLRLIYYSITENDLQKGDLSEGYDASREKKSSFSLTVTSAQKNEMAVFLCASSISYEQYFGPGTRLTVL.

As concerns this clone: Gene names are the mouse ones. The read stops 1 residue short of the end of the CDR3; the missing end is completed from the germline J gene. The chain carries TRBV3 and TRBJ2-3; D not resolved. Germline assignment: CDR1 SNHLY and CDR2 FYNGKV (reference sequence). Between the trimmed V and J ends, which lost 1 base and 1 base, there was a span of 3 bases. The CDR3 contains 13 residues. Here the CDR3 reads CASSLEGAETLYF. The sequenced part of the CDR3 DNA is TGTGCCAGCAGCTTAGAAGGTGCAGAAACGCTGTAT.

Comment on this clone: Mouse gene names apply. The read halts 1 residue ahead of the CDR3 end, with the missing end drawn from the germline J gene. The gene calls are TRBV23 and TRBJ1-1; the listed D gene, TRBD1, was not tested against the DNA. This CDR3 is 15 amino acids long. Germline V CDR1 and CDR2: KGHTA, FQNQQP. The CDR3 loop reads CSSSQSGTDGTEVFF. The DNA read from the CDR3 is TGCTCCAGCAGTCAATCCGGGACAGATGGCACAGAAGTCTTC.

A note on this clone: The gene symbols are mouse symbols. Coverage ceases 1 residue before the CDR3 finishes, and the germline J gene fills in the end. The chain joins TRBV12-1 to TRBJ2-4, with 8 bases that match TRBD2. J lost 2 bases, V lost 0 bases, and 6 bases had no gene match. Germline V CDR1 and CDR2: SGHSN, HYEKVE. This CDR3 comprises 16 residues. The CDR3 region is CASSLERGGLQNTLYF. The sequenced part of the CDR3 DNA is TGTGCCAGCTCTCTCGAACGGGGGGGCCTTCAAAACACCTTGTAC.

This clone has more than one count but fewer than ten. The gene symbols are mouse symbols. Sequencing ends 1 residue short of the CDR3 end; the germline J gene provides the rest. The chain is built from TRBV31 and TRBJ1-4; D gene unclear. Germline V CDR1 and CDR2: GKSSPN, SITVG. The CDR3 totals 14 residues. The V end was cut by 1 base, the J end by 7 bases, with 13 bases between. The CDR3 here is CAWSHGRGTERLFF. The covered CDR3 bases are TGTGCCTGGAGTCATGGAAGAGGAACCGAAAGATTATTT. The variable domain in full, completed from reference TRBV31 and TRBJ1-4, reads AQTIHQWPVAEIKAVGSPLSLGCTIKGKSSPNLYWYWQATGGTLQQLFYSITVGQVESVVQLNLSASRPKDDQFILSTEKLLLSHSGFYLCAWSHGRGTERLFFGHGTKLSVL.

About this clone itself: Mouse gene names apply. The read ends 1 residue shy of where the CDR3 ends; the end is completed using the germline J gene. The rearrangement links TRBV14 to TRBJ2-4, with D unclear. The CDR3 has 12 residues. V was clipped by 5 bases and J by 3 bases, with 7 bases between them. CDR1 is SGHDT, CDR2 FRDEAV, per germline. The CDR3 sequence is CASRRGQNTLYF. The sequenced part of the CDR3 DNA is TGTGCCAGCAGACGCGGGCAAAACACCTTGTAC. Full variable domain (remainder filled in from reference TRBV14 and TRBJ2-4): EAGVTQSPRYAVLQEGQAVSFWCDPISGHDTLYWYQQPRDQGPQLLVYFRDEAVIDNSQLPSDRFSAVRPKGTNSTLKIQSAKQGDTATYLCASRRGQNTLYFGAGTRLSVL.